This section outlines one T cell receptor beta chain sequence together with its context. Its specificity is unknown. The sample belongs to a study of T cell therapy after organ transplantation. Sequencing used immunoSEQ multiplex PCR; TCRdb keeps in-frame clones, though not all of them. The sample yields 44,000 or so clones, 85% to 95% seen once. The length of the CDR3 is 15 residues. The ends were cut back, 3 bases at V and 4 bases at J, with 16 bases in the middle. CDR1 LNHDA and CDR2 SQIVND come from the germline V gene (reference sequence). V is TRBV19 and J is TRBJ2-7; either TRBD1 or TRBD2 may fit D (5 bases each). The specimen was CD8+ T cells from blood, collected before autologous CMV-specific T cell therapy. This receptor was identified in a human patient who had received a solid organ transplant and had CMV disease. CDR3 region: CASSIGGHSVYEQYF. The CDR3 DNA sequence: TGTGCCAGTAGTATTGGAGGACATTCCGTGTACGAGCAGTACTTC.